The 10 T cell receptor beta chains below all came from one sample that was sequenced in a study of cytomegalovirus exposure and HLA in healthy donors. It was with 60 Vbeta and 13 Jbeta primers that the PCR ran. Sequenced by immunoSEQ multiplex PCR; TCRdb stores in-frame clones only, minus some. The sample has fewer than 85,000 clones, roughly 88% seen once. Source material: PBMCs. The receptors derive from a man in his 70s in good health and CMV-seropositive.

The chain has TRBV5-4 and TRBJ2-7; 8 bases map to TRBD2. The V gene's germline CDR1 is SGHNT and CDR2 YYREEE (reference sequence). V shed 4 bases, J shed 5 bases, and the junction held 14 bases outside the gene matches. The CDR3 is 16 residues long. The CDR3 DNA reads TGTGCCAGCAGCGCCGGATGGCAGCGGGAGTTTCACGAGCAGTACTTC. Encoded protein: CASSAGWQREFHEQYF.

The chain joins TRBV19 to TRBJ2-5; 7 bases fit TRBD2. CDR1 is LNHDA and CDR2 is SQIVND in the germline V gene (reference sequence). There are 15 residues in the CDR3. The J segment lost 2 bases and the V segment lost 5 bases, leaving 8 bases of the junction unmatched. CDR3 in DNA: TGTGCCAGTAGTGCCTTCGGGGGGAGGCAAGAGACCCAGTACTTC. It codes for CASSAFGGRQETQYF.

The chain carries TRBV5-1 and TRBJ1-4; TRBD1 is a possible D gene (6 bases). Germline CDR1 SGHRS, CDR2 YFSETQ. Deletions cut 5 bases from V and 8 bases from J, with 13 bases between. The CDR3 consists of 13 residues. The CDR3 spells CASSRGGSEKLFF. CDR3 nucleotide sequence: TGCGCCAGCAGTAGGGGGGGGTCCGAAAAACTGTTTTTT.

V usage is TRBV7-2 and J usage is TRBJ2-7; 8 positions agree with TRBD2. The length of the CDR3 is 15 residues. The V and J ends lost 5 bases and 5 bases, in that order; junction bases with no gene match: 11. Germline CDR1 and CDR2: SGHTA and FQGNSA. The CDR3 bases are TGTGCCAGCAGCAGTCAAGGGACTAGAGGAGACGAGCAGTACTTC. As protein: CASSSQGTRGDEQYF. The whole variable domain, remainder taken from reference TRBV7-2 and TRBJ2-7, is GAGVSQSPSNKVTEKGKDVELRCDPISGHTALYWYRQSLGQGLEFLIYFQGNSAPDKSGLPSDRFSAERTGGSVSTLTIQRTQQEDSAVYLCASSSQGTRGDEQYFGPGTRLTVT.

The rearrangement uses TRBV27 and TRBJ2-1; 11 nucleotides match TRBD2. This CDR3 comprises 15 residues. The V gene end was trimmed by 8 bases and the J gene end by 8 bases; junction bases not matched to a gene: 11. Germline V CDR1 and CDR2: MNHEY, SMNVEV (reference sequence). CDR3: CASGGTSGSVDEQFF. The CDR3 region has the DNA TGTGCCAGCGGTGGAACTAGCGGGAGTGTCGATGAGCAGTTCTTC.

This sequence joins TRBV6-5 and TRBJ1-3, with D perhaps TRBD1 (6 bases). The CDR3 is 14 residues long. CDR1 is MNHEY and CDR2 is SVGAGI in the germline V gene. Trimming pared 5 bases from V and 4 bases from J, leaving 12 bases between. CDR3 sequence reads: CASSPTGMGNTIYF. In DNA form, the CDR3 reads TGTGCCAGCAGTCCGACAGGAATGGGAAACACCATATATTTT.

The chain has TRBV19 and TRBJ2-3, with a weak D call TRBD2 (7 bases). Germline V CDR1 and CDR2: LNHDA, SQIVND (reference sequence). V was clipped by 5 bases and J by 8 bases, with 17 bases between them. This CDR3 is 14 amino acids long. The CDR3 loop is CASSLIGGQGTQYF. CDR3 bases: TGTGCCAGTAGTCTTATCGGGGGGCAAGGTACGCAGTATTTT. The entire variable domain, with the rest obtained from reference TRBV19 and TRBJ2-3, is as follows: DGGITQSPKYLFRKEGQNVTLSCEQNLNHDAMYWYRQDPGQGLRLIYYSQIVNDFQKGDIAEGYSVSREKKESFPLTVTSAQKNPTAFYLCASSLIGGQGTQYFGPGTRLTVL.

V usage is TRBV10-1 and J usage is TRBJ1-1; 7 bases fit TRBD1. Germline V gene sequence: CDR1 WNHNN, CDR2 SYGVQD (reference sequence). The J segment lost 3 bases and the V segment lost 3 bases, leaving 7 bases of the junction unmatched. The CDR3 loop spans 15 amino acids. CDR3 bases: TGCGCCAGCAGTGACCGGACAGGAGGGGACACTGAAGCTTTCTTT. This codes for CASSDRTGGDTEAFF.

This chain joins TRBV29-1 and TRBJ2-7; possible D gene TRBD1, 5 bases. Germline V gene data show CDR1 as SQVTM and CDR2 as ANQGSEA. V was clipped by 0 bases and J by 6 bases, with 12 bases between them. The CDR3 loop spans 13 amino acids. The CDR3, as DNA: TGCAGCGTTGAAGATTGGCAGGGTGGCGAGCAGTACTTC. Translation: CSVEDWQGGEQYF.

The genes are TRBV30 and TRBJ1-6; D call uncertain. The germline V and J ends were trimmed by 2 bases and 7 bases, with 12 bases remaining between them. The CDR3 runs to 14 residues. Germline assignment: CDR1 GTSNPN and CDR2 SVGIG (reference sequence). CDR3 nucleotide sequence: TGTGCCTGGAGTCGGATGTTGGAGAATTCACCCCTCCACTTT. Amino acid sequence: CAWSRMLENSPLHF.